Shown below are 14 T cell receptor beta chains from a single sample sequenced in a study of shared clonotypes between healthy human individuals. It was CD45RO-negative cells, positively selected for CCR7, that made up naive CD8 cells, with terminally differentiated effector memory CD45RA+ cells excluded. Profiled with immunoSEQ multiplex PCR; TCRdb holds only in-frame clones, not every one. The table includes about 1.9 million clones, over 85% detected once. Material for sequencing was naive CD8+ T cells from PBMCs. These receptors came from a man younger than 30 in good health. Some clones in this sample may be carry-over from other donors' samples.

This sequence joins TRBV7-3 and TRBJ2-2; D remains ambiguous. V lost 5 bases, J lost 1 base, and 5 bases lay in between. The germline gives CDR1 SGHTA, CDR2 FQGTGA. The CDR3 contains 13 residues. The CDR3 reads CASSPGNTGELFF. CDR3 nucleotides: TGTGCCAGCAGCCCAGGGAACACCGGGGAGCTGTTTTTT. Full variable domain (rest looked up from reference TRBV7-3 and TRBJ2-2): GAGVSQTPSNKVTEKGKYVELRCDPISGHTALYWYRQSLGQGPEFLIYFQGTGAADDSGLPNDRFFAVRPEGSVSTLKIQRTERGDSAVYLCASSPGNTGELFFGEGSRLTVL.

The chain employs TRBV18 and TRBJ2-5; weak D call: TRBD1 (5 bases). There are 14 residues in the CDR3. Germline loops: CDR1 KGHSH, CDR2 LQKENI. Trimming removed 3 bases at V and 1 base at J, with 9 bases between. The CDR3 region is CASSPTESQETQYF. CDR3 nucleotide sequence: TGTGCCAGCTCACCGACAGAGAGCCAAGAGACCCAGTACTTC.

The V and J genes are TRBV5-1 and TRBJ2-5, with D possibly matching TRBD1 (6 bases). V was shortened by 2 bases and J by 0 bases, with 14 bases between the two germline ends. The CDR3 is 16 amino acids. Germline V CDR1 and CDR2: SGHRS, YFSETQ. DNA of the CDR3: TGCGCCAGCAGCTTTGGTGGGACACCAAACCAAGAGACCCAGTACTTC. Encoded protein: CASSFGGTPNQETQYF.

The rearrangement joins TRBV9 to TRBJ2-3; either TRBD1 or TRBD2 may fit D (5 bases each). CDR1 SGDLS and CDR2 YYNGEE come from the germline V gene. V dropped 0 bases and J dropped 2 bases, with 16 bases sitting between them. The CDR3 spans 17 residues. For the CDR3, the DNA is TGTGCCAGCAGCGTAGCTAGGACTGGGGGAAACACAGATACGCAGTATTTT. Translated: CASSVARTGGNTDTQYF.

A word on this clone: A single base separates this from a much larger clone, so it may be a read error. The chain employs TRBV7-8 and TRBJ2-1; D is undetermined. Between the trimmed V and J ends, which lost 1 base and 9 bases, there was a span of 4 bases. CDR3 length: 11 residues. Germline CDR1 and CDR2: SGHVS and FQNEAQ. For the CDR3, the DNA is TGTGCCAGCAGCTTAGGGGGTGAGCAGTTCTTC. Its translation: CASSLGGEQFF.

This sequence joins TRBV19 and TRBJ2-1; D possibly corresponds to TRBD2 (6 bases). The CDR3 sequence is 14 residues long. Germline CDR1 LNHDA, CDR2 SQIVND (reference sequence). With 5 bases removed from V and 6 bases from J, the gap between germline ends came to 14 bases. The chain's CDR3 is CASSPQTSINEQFF. The CDR3, as DNA: TGTGCCAGTAGTCCGCAGACTAGTATCAATGAGCAGTTCTTC.

A single count supports this clone. V usage is TRBV5-1 and J usage is TRBJ2-7, with 13 bases aligning to TRBD2. The germline V gene encodes CDR1 SGHRS and CDR2 YFSETQ. The J segment lost 6 bases and the V segment lost 10 bases, leaving 7 bases of the junction unmatched. The CDR3 consists of 13 residues. The CDR3 is CASRTSGSPEQYF. DNA for the CDR3: TGCGCCTCCCGGACTAGCGGGAGTCCCGAGCAGTACTTC.

This chain joins TRBV7-9 and TRBJ1-2, with D possibly TRBD1 on 6 matching bases. The length of the CDR3 is 15 residues. V lost 1 base and J lost 4, with 13 bases in between. Germline V gene sequence: CDR1 SEHNR, CDR2 FQNEAQ (reference sequence). Written as DNA, the CDR3 is TGTGCCAGCAGCTTAGGAGAGACAGGACTCTATGGCTACACCTTC. Translating it yields CASSLGETGLYGYTF.

This sequence joins TRBV9 and TRBJ2-7, with 7 positions matching TRBD1. The trim removed 3 bases at V and 5 bases at J, leaving 8 bases unmatched. CDR1 and CDR2 (germline): SGDLS, YYNGEE. The CDR3 extends over 14 amino acids. CDR3 in DNA: TGTGCCAGCAGCGCGAGGACAGGTAGCAACGAGCAGTACTTC. Translation gives CASSARTGSNEQYF. The whole variable domain, remainder taken from reference TRBV9 and TRBJ2-7, is DSGVTQTPKHLITATGQRVTLRCSPRSGDLSVYWYQQSLDQGLQFLIQYYNGEERAKGNILERFSAQQFPDLHSELNLSSLELGDSALYFCASSARTGSNEQYFGPGTRLTVT.

This clone has only a few counts. The chain has TRBV2 and TRBJ1-1, with D possibly TRBD1 on 5 matching bases. Germline lookup yields CDR1 SNHLY and CDR2 FYNNEI. The CDR3 has 16 amino acids. Trimming removed 1 base at V and 4 bases at J, with 16 bases between. CDR3 residues: CASSEGPRGSRTEAFF. CDR3 DNA: TGTGCCAGCAGTGAAGGCCCACGGGGGTCTCGCACTGAAGCTTTCTTT.

The V gene is TRBV27, the J gene TRBJ1-1, with D possibly matching TRBD1 (6 bases). Germline V gives CDR1 MNHEY, CDR2 SMNVEV (reference sequence). CDR3 length: 16 residues. Between the trimmed V and J ends, which lost 6 bases and 0 bases, there was a span of 17 bases. In DNA form, the CDR3 reads TGTGCCAGCAGCCTCCTCGGGACATTAATGAACACTGAAGCTTTCTTT. Translated: CASSLLGTLMNTEAFF.

The V gene is TRBV9, the J gene TRBJ2-5; TRBD2 is a possible D gene (6 bases). CDR1 and CDR2 from the germline V gene are SGDLS and YYNGEE. The CDR3 loop spans 16 amino acids. The germline V and J ends were trimmed by 0 bases and 5 bases, with 17 bases remaining between them. The CDR3, as DNA: TGTGCCAGCAGCGTAGGGACTACCCCCCCGGGGGAGACCCAGTACTTC. This codes for CASSVGTTPPGETQYF. The full variable domain, with the rest looked up from reference TRBV9 and TRBJ2-5, is DSGVTQTPKHLITATGQRVTLRCSPRSGDLSVYWYQQSLDQGLQFLIQYYNGEERAKGNILERFSAQQFPDLHSELNLSSLELGDSALYFCASSVGTTPPGETQYFGPGTRLLVL.

This sequence joins TRBV6-5 and TRBJ2-7; D is unclear. Germline V gives CDR1 MNHEY, CDR2 SVGAGI. The CDR3 runs to 15 residues. V was cut by 0 bases and J by 2 bases, with 11 bases left in between. The CDR3 here is CASSYSGPPAYEQYF. The CDR3 DNA is TGTGCCAGCAGTTACTCTGGGCCTCCAGCCTACGAGCAGTACTTC.

J is TRBJ2-1 and V is TRBV10-1, with 7 bases fitting TRBD1. Germline trimming cut 6 bases from V and 8 bases from J; bases unmatched to any gene: 16. CDR3 length equals 16 residues. CDR1 WNHNN and CDR2 SYGVQD come from the germline V gene (reference sequence). The CDR3 sequence: CASSFRQGPISDEQFF. CDR3 nucleotides: TGCGCCAGCAGCTTCCGACAGGGACCTATATCGGATGAGCAGTTCTTC.